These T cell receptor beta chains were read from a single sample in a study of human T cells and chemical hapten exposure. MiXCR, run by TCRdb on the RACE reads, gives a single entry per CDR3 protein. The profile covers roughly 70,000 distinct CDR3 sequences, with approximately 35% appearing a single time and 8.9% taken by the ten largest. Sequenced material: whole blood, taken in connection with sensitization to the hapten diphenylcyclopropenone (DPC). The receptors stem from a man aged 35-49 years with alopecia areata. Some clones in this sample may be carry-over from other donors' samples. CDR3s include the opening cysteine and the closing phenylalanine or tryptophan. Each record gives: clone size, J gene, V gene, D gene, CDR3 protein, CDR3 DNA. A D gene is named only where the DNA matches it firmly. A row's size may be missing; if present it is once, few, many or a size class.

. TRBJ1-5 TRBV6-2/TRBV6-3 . CASSYTYRFSNQPQHF TGTGCCAGCAGTTACACCTACAGATTCAGCAATCAGCCCCAGCATTTT
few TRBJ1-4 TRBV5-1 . CASSAEDGSNEKLFF TGCGCCAGCAGCGCGGAGGACGGATCTAATGAAAAACTGTTTTTT
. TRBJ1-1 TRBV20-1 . CSAPQEGAAFF TGCAGTGCTCCCCAGGAAGGGGCAGCTTTCTTT
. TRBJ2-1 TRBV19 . CASSILPPREQFF TGTGCCAGTAGTATCCTCCCTCCTCGAGAGCAGTTCTTC
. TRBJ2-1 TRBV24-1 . CATSDRDPWDEQFF TGTGCCACCAGTGATCGGGACCCCTGGGATGAGCAGTTCTTC
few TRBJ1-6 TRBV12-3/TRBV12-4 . CASTPRVSVPLHF TGTGCCAGCACCCCGAGGGTGTCAGTTCCCCTCCACTTT
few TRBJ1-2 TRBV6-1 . CALAEGQGSYGYTF TGTGCCCTTGCGGAGGGGCAGGGTAGCTATGGCTACACCTTC
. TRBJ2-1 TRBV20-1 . CSAPFGSSYNEQFF TGCAGTGCCCCTTTCGGGAGCTCCTACAATGAGCAGTTCTTC
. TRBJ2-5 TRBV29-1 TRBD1 CSGQQGGSLPETQYF TGCAGCGGGCAACAGGGGGGATCGCTGCCAGAGACCCAGTACTTC
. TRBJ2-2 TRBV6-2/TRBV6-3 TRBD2 CASNLAGETGELFF TGTGCCAGCAACCTAGCGGGAGAAACCGGGGAGCTGTTTTTT
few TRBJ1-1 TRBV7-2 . CASRLGTEAFF TGTGCCAGCAGGTTAGGCACTGAAGCTTTCTTT
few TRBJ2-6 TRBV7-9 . CASSFRLGGSGGANVLTF TGTGCCAGCAGCTTCCGCCTCGGTGGTTCGGGCGGGGCCAACGTCCTGACTTTC
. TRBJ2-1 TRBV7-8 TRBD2 CASSLSLAGGTEQFF TGTGCCAGCAGCTTAAGTCTAGCGGGAGGAACCGAGCAGTTCTTC
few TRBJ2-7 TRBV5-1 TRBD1 CASSLGGQGPYEQYF TGCGCCAGCAGCTTGGGAGGACAGGGCCCCTACGAGCAGTACTTC
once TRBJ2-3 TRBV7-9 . CASSKPGGGGDTQYF TGTGCCAGCAGCAAGCCGGGGGGCGGAGGAGATACGCAGTATTTT
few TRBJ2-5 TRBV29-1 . CSVGTAIRETQYF TGCAGCGTTGGGACTGCCATAAGGGAGACCCAGTACTTC
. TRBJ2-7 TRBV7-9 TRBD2 CASTPLAGGKVEQYF TGTGCCAGCACCCCCCTAGCGGGAGGGAAGGTCGAGCAGTACTTC
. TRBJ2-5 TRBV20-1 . CSAPGARETQYF TGCAGTGCTCCCGGGGCGAGGGAGACCCAGTACTTC
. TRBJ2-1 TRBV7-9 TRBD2 CASRSSGDEQFF TGTGCCAGCAGAAGTAGCGGGGATGAGCAGTTCTTC
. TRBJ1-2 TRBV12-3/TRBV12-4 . CASSLMQGNFNYGYTF TGTGCCAGCAGTTTAATGCAGGGTAATTTCAACTATGGCTACACCTTC
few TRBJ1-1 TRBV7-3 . CASSRGLNTEAFF TGTGCCAGCAGCCGCGGGCTGAACACTGAAGCTTTCTTT
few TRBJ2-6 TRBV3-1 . CASSLVQGAGANVLTF TGTGCCAGCAGCCTTGTTCAGGGTGCCGGGGCCAACGTCCTGACTTTC
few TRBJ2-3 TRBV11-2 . CASSRQQGSGTDTQYF TGTGCCAGCAGCCGTCAACAGGGTTCCGGCACAGATACGCAGTATTTT
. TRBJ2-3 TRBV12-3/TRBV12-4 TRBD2 CASRAPGLAGPRLDF TGTGCCAGCAGGGCCCCGGGACTAGCGGGACCCCGCCTAGATTTT
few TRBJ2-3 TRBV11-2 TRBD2 CASSLLAGGLTDTQYF TGTGCCAGCAGCCTTCTAGCGGGAGGGTTAACAGATACGCAGTATTTT
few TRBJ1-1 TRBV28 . CASSSQGGDTEAFF TGTGCCAGCAGTTCACAGGGAGGGGACACTGAAGCTTTCTTT
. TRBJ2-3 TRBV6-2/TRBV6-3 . CASSQRTIPQDTQYF TGTGCCAGCAGTCAACGGACAATACCCCAAGATACGCAGTATTTT
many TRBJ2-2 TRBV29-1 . CSAYGQFANTGELFF TGCAGCGCTTATGGACAGTTCGCGAACACCGGGGAGCTGTTTTTT
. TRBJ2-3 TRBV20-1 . CSASGTLLSTDTQYF TGCAGTGCTAGCGGGACCTTGCTGAGCACAGATACGCAGTATTTT